The 30 T cell receptor beta chains below come from one sample, sequenced in a study of T cell responses to AZD1222 COVID-19 vaccine. The method was immunoSEQ multiplex PCR; TCRdb's version includes in-frame clones alone and lacks a portion of them. This sample has more than 95,000 clones, with 90% found just once. Specimen: peripheral blood, collected on day 0 of AZD1222 vaccination. The receptor set was obtained from an adult in good health.

The CDR3 bases are TGTGCCAGCAGCGAGACAAGCGGACCTCCTGGAAACACCATATATTTT. It translates to CASSETSGPPGNTIYF. The chain employs TRBV9 and TRBJ1-3; D is undetermined. CDR3 size: 16 residues. V was cut by 3 bases and J by 2 bases, with 15 bases left in between. Germline V gene data show CDR1 as SGDLS and CDR2 as YYNGEE.

J is TRBJ2-1 and V is TRBV10-3; TRBD1 agrees at 10 bases. The CDR3 contains 14 residues. V shed 10 bases and J 6 bases; nucleotides not matched to a gene: 9. The germline V gene has CDR1 ENHRY and CDR2 SYGVKD. The CDR3: CATVRGQGINEQFF. The CDR3 nucleotides read TGTGCCACCGTCCGGGGACAGGGGATCAATGAGCAGTTCTTC.

V usage is TRBV5-1 and J usage is TRBJ2-1; 10 positions agree with TRBD2. The CDR3 spans 15 residues. After removal of 0 bases from V and 10 bases from J, the junction contained 7 bases not matched to a gene. The germline V gene has CDR1 SGHRS and CDR2 YFSETQ. This CDR3 is CASSLGLAGVPEQFF. In DNA form, the CDR3 reads TGCGCCAGCAGCTTGGGGCTAGCGGGAGTCCCCGAGCAGTTCTTC.

DNA for the CDR3: TGTGCCAGCAGCTTAGTAGCTCAAAGGGACACTGAAGCTTTCTTT. Its translation: CASSLVAQRDTEAFF. The rearrangement links TRBV7-9 to TRBJ1-1; D ambiguous. The V and J ends lost 1 base and 3 bases respectively, with 12 bases between them. This CDR3 is built from 15 residues. Germline loops: CDR1 SEHNR, CDR2 FQNEAQ (reference sequence).

The chain carries TRBV5-1 and TRBJ2-7; 9 bases align to TRBD1. This CDR3 contains 14 residues. Germline V gene lookup returns CDR1 SGHRS and CDR2 YFSETQ. V gave up 5 bases and J gave up 5 bases; unmatched junction bases: 8. The CDR3 DNA reads as TGCGCCAGCAGGCCGGGACAGGGCCTCCACGAGCAGTACTTC. Protein: CASRPGQGLHEQYF.

V is TRBV5-6 and J is TRBJ2-1; 7 nucleotides align to TRBD2. V was clipped by 6 bases and J by 9 bases; unmatched bases: 3. Germline assignment: CDR1 SGHDT and CDR2 YYEEEE. The CDR3 extends over 11 amino acids. The CDR3 protein is CASNWGGEQFF. The CDR3 DNA sequence: TGTGCCAGCAACTGGGGGGGTGAGCAGTTCTTC.

J is TRBJ1-3 and V is TRBV4-1; no firm D call. Per the germline V gene, CDR1 is MGHRA and CDR2 is YSYEKL. The V end was cut by 2 bases, the J end by 1 base, with 6 bases between. The CDR3 covers 14 residues. Here the CDR3 DNA reads TGCGCCAGCAGCCAATCGGGGTCTGGAAACACCATATATTTT. Translating gives CASSQSGSGNTIYF.

This chain joins TRBV28 and TRBJ1-5; 7 nucleotides align to TRBD1. V lost 5 bases, J lost 2 bases, and 6 bases stayed unmatched. The germline V gene has CDR1 MDHEN and CDR2 SYDVKM. The CDR3 covers 15 residues. The DNA for the CDR3 is TGTGCCAGCAGTCTGGGCGACAGGGGCAATCAGCCCCAGCATTTT. Its translation is CASSLGDRGNQPQHF.

The genes are TRBV6-5 and TRBJ2-7; a possible D gene is TRBD1 (6 bases). Trimming left V 0 bases short and J 2 bases short, with 14 bases between. The CDR3 is 16 residues long. Germline values: CDR1 MNHEY, CDR2 SVGAGI. CDR3 nucleotide sequence: TGTGCCAGCAGTTACTCGATTCGGTACAGGGCCTACGAGCAGTACTTC. Residues: CASSYSIRYRAYEQYF.

This clone appeared a single time. The chain couples TRBV3-1 (or the pseudogene TRBV3-2) to TRBJ2-1; no clear D gene. Germline V gives CDR1 LGHDT, CDR2 YNNKEL (reference sequence). This CDR3 contains 14 residues. V gave up 2 bases and J gave up 7 bases, with 12 bases separating them. The CDR3, as DNA: TGTGCCAGCAGCCAAAGGGTGATGACAAATGAGCAGTTCTTC. It is translated as CASSQRVMTNEQFF.

J is TRBJ1-5 and V is TRBV2; the match to TRBD1 covers 7 bases. Germline values: CDR1 SNHLY, CDR2 FYNNEI. The ends lost 6 bases at V and 2 bases at J; junction bases unmatched: 4. This CDR3 region has 14 residues. The CDR3 is CASRDTGGNQPQHF. Here the CDR3 DNA reads TGTGCCAGCAGAGATACAGGGGGCAATCAGCCCCAGCATTTT.

The J gene is TRBJ2-7, the V gene TRBV18; a weak D match, TRBD1 (5 bases). This CDR3 has 13 amino acids. The germline gives CDR1 KGHSH, CDR2 LQKENI. The V and J ends lost 3 bases and 3 bases respectively, with 9 bases between them. CDR3 sequence reads: CASSPGHDYEQYF. CDR3 coding DNA: TGTGCCAGCTCACCCGGACACGACTACGAGCAGTACTTC.

V gene TRBV19 combines with J gene TRBJ2-7, with 10 bases lining up with TRBD2. This CDR3 has 15 amino acids. J gave up 3 bases and V 5 bases, and 7 bases lay outside the gene matches. The germline V gene encodes CDR1 LNHDA and CDR2 SQIVND (reference sequence). CDR3 region: CASSSGLAEGYEQYF. Here the CDR3 DNA reads TGTGCCAGTAGTTCTGGACTAGCGGAGGGCTACGAGCAGTACTTC.

This CDR3 is CASSESLAKSYNEQFF. The CDR3 DNA is TGCGCCAGCAGTGAGTCGTTAGCCAAGTCCTACAATGAGCAGTTCTTC. The V call is TRBV10-2, the J call TRBJ2-1, with D hard to call. The CDR3 spans 16 residues. Deletions cut 0 bases from V and 1 base from J, with 10 bases between. Germline V gene lookup returns CDR1 WSHSY and CDR2 SAAADI.

The chain uses TRBV30 and TRBJ2-1; 7 bases match TRBD2. This CDR3 has 14 amino acids. Unmatched junction bases numbered 3, after V lost 1 base and J lost 3 bases. Germline V gives CDR1 GTSNPN, CDR2 SVGIG (reference sequence). CDR3: CAWSDERGYNEQFF. CDR3 nucleotides: TGTGCCTGGAGTGATGAGCGGGGCTACAATGAGCAGTTCTTC.

This clone was counted once. The V gene is TRBV7-6, the J gene TRBJ2-7; 9 nucleotides align to TRBD2. The germline gives CDR1 SGHVS, CDR2 FNYEAQ. V lost 5 bases to trimming and J lost 0 bases; unmatched junction nucleotides: 11. The CDR3 has 17 residues. The CDR3 spells CASSLSPTSGLSYEQYF. As DNA, the CDR3 is TGTGCCAGCAGCCTATCACCGACTAGCGGTCTCTCCTACGAGCAGTACTTC.

V is TRBV5-4 and J is TRBJ2-7, with D possibly matching TRBD2 (5 bases). Trimming cost V 4 bases and J 5 bases, with 7 bases left between them. This CDR3 has 11 amino acids. The germline gives CDR1 SGHNT, CDR2 YYREEE (reference sequence). CDR3 DNA sequence: TGTGCCAGCAGCCGGGGAAACGAGCAGTACTTC. Translation: CASSRGNEQYF.

The rearrangement uses TRBV5-6 and TRBJ2-3, with D maybe TRBD2 (5 bases). Trimming removed 1 base from V and 7 bases from J, with 13 bases in between. The CDR3 is made up of 14 amino acids. Per the germline V gene, CDR1 is SGHDT and CDR2 is YYEEEE. CDR3 in amino acids: CASSLNRLAHTQYF. CDR3 DNA sequence: TGTGCCAGCAGCTTGAATCGGCTAGCACATACGCAGTATTTT.

A single count supports this clone. The chain joins TRBV7-8 to TRBJ2-7; TRBD1 matches at 7 bases. The germline CDR1 and CDR2 sequences are SGHVS and FQNEAQ. The CDR3 is made up of 15 amino acids. V lost 5 bases, J lost 7 bases, and 14 bases stayed unmatched. In DNA, the CDR3 is TGTGCCAGCAGCCAGGGGTTGTCGACAGGGTTAGAGCAGTACTTC. Amino acid sequence: CASSQGLSTGLEQYF. The entire variable domain, with the rest obtained from reference TRBV7-8 and TRBJ2-7, is as follows: GAGVSQSPRYKVAKRGQDVALRCDPISGHVSLFWYQQALGQGPEFLTYFQNEAQLDKSGLPSDRFFAERPEGSVSTLKIQRTQQEDSAVYLCASSQGLSTGLEQYFGPGTRLTVT.

The V gene is TRBV24-1, the J gene TRBJ2-4; 8 nucleotides match TRBD1. Germline CDR1 reads KGHDR; CDR2 reads SFDVKD. With V trimmed by 2 bases and J by 8 bases, 13 bases remained unmatched. CDR3 size: 17 residues. The CDR3 DNA is TGTGCCACCAGTGATTCTAACAGGGGGTATGGAGTAGACATTCAGTACTTC. It codes for CATSDSNRGYGVDIQYF.

In nucleotides, the CDR3 is TGTGCCAGCTCACCTGGCCCAGTGGCTTTCTTT. Protein: CASSPGPVAFF. This chain joins TRBV18 and TRBJ1-1; no clear D gene. CDR3 length: 11 amino acids. Germline CDR1 is KGHSH and CDR2 is LQKENI. Trimming cost V 3 bases and J 11 bases, with 10 bases left between them.

The V call is TRBV28, the J call TRBJ1-5; perhaps TRBD1 as D (5 bases). The V and J ends lost 6 bases and 1 base respectively, with 10 bases between them. Germline V gene data show CDR1 as MDHEN and CDR2 as SYDVKM. The CDR3 totals 14 residues. The DNA for the CDR3 is TGTGCCAGCAGAATCGACAGAAGCAATCAGCCCCAGCATTTT. As protein: CASRIDRSNQPQHF.

J is TRBJ1-2 and V is TRBV11-2; 10 positions match TRBD1. This CDR3 has 15 amino acids. The junction had 5 bases not matched to a gene; V was cut back by 0 bases and J by 7 bases. Germline CDR1 is SGHAT and CDR2 is FQNNGV. The CDR3 coding sequence is TGTGCCAGCAGCTTAGATGGGGACAGGGGATCTGGCTACACCTTC. Encoded protein: CASSLDGDRGSGYTF.

The chain has TRBV6-4 and TRBJ2-7; 7 nucleotides align to TRBD1. J lost 3 bases, V lost 8 bases, and 7 bases had no gene match. The CDR3 is 13 residues long. CDR1 and CDR2 (germline): MRHNA, SNTAGT. CDR3 in amino acids: CASPSNRGYEQYF. The CDR3 nucleotides are TGTGCCAGCCCCTCGAACAGGGGCTACGAGCAGTACTTC.

This rearrangement joins TRBV19 to TRBJ1-1, with a tentative D call TRBD1 (6 bases). The V end lost 5 bases, the J end lost 2 bases, and 15 bases lay between the germline ends. The CDR3 totals 15 residues. Germline values: CDR1 LNHDA, CDR2 SQIVND (reference sequence). In DNA, the CDR3 is TGTGCCAGTAGTCTCACAGGGAGTAGTAACACTGAAGCTTTCTTT. As protein: CASSLTGSSNTEAFF.

V and J are TRBV2 and TRBJ2-7; the match to TRBD1 covers 9 bases. This CDR3 has 17 residues. In germline, CDR1 is SNHLY, CDR2 FYNNEI. V gave up 3 bases and J gave up 0 bases; unmatched junction bases: 9. This chain's CDR3 is CASSDPPDRGFSYEQYF. CDR3 sequence (DNA): TGTGCCAGCAGTGATCCCCCTGACAGGGGGTTCTCCTACGAGCAGTACTTC.

In its sample, this clone was seen a few times. This chain uses TRBV7-8 with TRBJ2-3; possible D gene TRBD2, 6 bases. The CDR3 is made up of 13 amino acids. V shed 7 bases and J shed 0 bases, with 8 bases lying between them. The germline gives CDR1 SGHVS, CDR2 FQNEAQ. This CDR3 reads CASMAGSTDTQYF. The CDR3 bases are TGTGCCAGCATGGCGGGGAGCACAGATACGCAGTATTTT.

The table lists this clone with a few counts. This chain connects TRBV21-1 to TRBJ1-2; the tabulated D call, TRBD1, remains unverified against the DNA. TRBV21-1 is termed a pseudogene. The CDR3 loop spans 17 amino acids. The CDR3 protein is CASSKLGRGTGGYGYTF. DNA for the CDR3: TGTGCCAGCAGCAAATTGGGTAGAGGGACAGGGGGCTATGGCTACACCTTC.

This chain joins TRBV4-3 and TRBJ1-2, with 7 bases that match TRBD1. Per germline, CDR1 LGHNA and CDR2 YSLEER. The CDR3 covers 17 residues. With 0 bases clipped from V and 5 bases from J, the junction kept 12 bases outside the gene matches. CDR3 nucleotide sequence: TGCGCCAGCAGCCAAGAATACCGGACAGGCGAGAAATATGGCTACACCTTC. It yields the protein CASSQEYRTGEKYGYTF.

This clone turned up a few times. The chain uses TRBV6-4 and TRBJ1-1; no definite D call. The germline V gene encodes CDR1 MRHNA and CDR2 SNTAGT. V shed 5 bases and J shed 1 base, with 8 bases lying between them. The CDR3 totals 13 residues. The CDR3 DNA is TGTGCCAGCAGTATAGGCCAGAACACTGAAGCTTTCTTT. It specifies CASSIGQNTEAFF.